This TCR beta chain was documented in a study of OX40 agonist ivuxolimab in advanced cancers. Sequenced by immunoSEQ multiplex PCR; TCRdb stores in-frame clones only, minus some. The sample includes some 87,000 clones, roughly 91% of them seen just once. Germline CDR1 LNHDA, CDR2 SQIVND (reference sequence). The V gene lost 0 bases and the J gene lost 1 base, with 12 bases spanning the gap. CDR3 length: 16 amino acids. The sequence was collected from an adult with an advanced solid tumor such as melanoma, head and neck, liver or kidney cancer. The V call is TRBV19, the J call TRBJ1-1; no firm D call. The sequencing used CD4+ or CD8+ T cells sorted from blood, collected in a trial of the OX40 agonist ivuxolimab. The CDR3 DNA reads TGTGCCAGTAGTATAGACAGGCGCCCAAGGAACACTGAAGCTTTCTTT. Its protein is CASSIDRRPRNTEAFF.